The clone carrying this T cell receptor beta chain was seen at least ten times. The sample is drawn from a study of neurological immune-mediated disorders. From the 5' RACE reads, TCRdb called clonotypes with MiXCR, one entry per CDR3 protein. The sample holds around 13,000 distinct CDR3 sequences; around 9.3% are singletons and the top ten take around 23%. The CDR3 runs 14 residues. Germline lookup yields CDR1 SGHRS and CDR2 YFSETQ. The V end lost 3 bases, the J end lost 5 bases, and 14 bases lay between the germline ends. The chain couples TRBV5-1 to TRBJ1-1, with TRBD1 as a possible D gene (6 bases). The sample was PBMCs. The receptor's source is a woman aged 35 to 49 in good health. CDR3 in amino acids: CASSSGGGGTEAFF. Written as DNA, the CDR3 is TGCGCCAGCAGCTCTGGAGGGGGAGGTACTGAAGCTTTCTTT.